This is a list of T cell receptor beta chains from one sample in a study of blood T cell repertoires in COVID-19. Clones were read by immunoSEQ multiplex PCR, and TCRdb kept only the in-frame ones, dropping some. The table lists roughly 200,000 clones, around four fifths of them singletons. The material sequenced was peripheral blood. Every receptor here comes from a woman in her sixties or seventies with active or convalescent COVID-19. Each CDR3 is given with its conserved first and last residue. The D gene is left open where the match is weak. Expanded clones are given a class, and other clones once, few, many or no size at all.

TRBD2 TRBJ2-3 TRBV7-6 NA CASSLTSGRWGTDTQYF TGTGCCAGCAGCTTGACTAGCGGGAGGTGGGGCACAGATACGCAGTATTTT
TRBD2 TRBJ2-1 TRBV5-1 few CASSLAPSGSYNEQFF TGCGCCAGCAGCTTGGCCCCCAGCGGGAGCTACAATGAGCAGTTCTTC
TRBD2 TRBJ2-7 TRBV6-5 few CASRTSGSYEQYF TGTGCCAGCAGGACTAGCGGCTCCTACGAGCAGTACTTC
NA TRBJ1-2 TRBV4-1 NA CASSRTREMGAGGYTF TGCGCCAGCAGCCGTACCAGGGAAATGGGGGCGGGCGGCTACACCTTC
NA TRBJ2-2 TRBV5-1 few CASSLTPPGRANTGELFF TGCGCCAGCAGCTTGACTCCACCGGGCAGGGCGAACACCGGGGAGCTGTTTTTT
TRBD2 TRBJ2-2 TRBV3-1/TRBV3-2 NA CASSQLGPGLGRPGELFF TGTGCCAGCAGCCAATTAGGACCGGGACTAGGAAGGCCCGGGGAGCTGTTTTTT
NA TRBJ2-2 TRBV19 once CASSTRTVNTGELFF TGTGCCAGTAGTACCCGGACAGTGAACACCGGGGAGCTGTTTTTT
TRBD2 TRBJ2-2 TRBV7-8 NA CASSDRGGTSPNTGELFF TGTGCCAGCAGCGATAGGGGGGGGACTAGCCCGAACACCGGGGAGCTGTTTTTT
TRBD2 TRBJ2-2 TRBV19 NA CASSGLAGIPGELFF TGTGCCAGTAGTGGACTAGCGGGGATCCCCGGGGAGCTGTTTTTT
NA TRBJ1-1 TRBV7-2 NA CASSWQGTMNTEAFF TGTGCCAGCAGCTGGCAGGGGACCATGAACACTGAAGCTTTCTTT
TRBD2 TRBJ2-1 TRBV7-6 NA CASSFPVGGPGLDNEQFF TGTGCCAGCAGCTTCCCAGTGGGAGGGCCGGGACTCGACAATGAGCAGTTCTTC
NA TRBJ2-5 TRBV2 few CASSGWTARKETQYF TGTGCCAGCAGTGGGTGGACAGCGAGAAAAGAGACCCAGTACTTC
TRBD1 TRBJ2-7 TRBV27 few CASSYRGQGYEQYF TGTGCCAGCAGCTATCGCGGACAGGGCTACGAGCAGTACTTC
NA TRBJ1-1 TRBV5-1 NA CASSLAGRMNTEAFF TGCGCCAGCAGCTTGGCTGGCAGAATGAACACTGAAGCTTTCTTT
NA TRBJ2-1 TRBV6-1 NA CASSDDKAYNEQFF TGTGCCAGCAGTGACGACAAGGCCTACAATGAGCAGTTCTTC
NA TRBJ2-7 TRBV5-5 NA CASSLGGSPYEQYF TGTGCCAGCAGCTTGGGCGGGTCGCCCTACGAGCAGTACTTC
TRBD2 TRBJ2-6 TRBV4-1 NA CASSQGGLAGGSGANVLTF TGCGCCAGCAGCCAAGGGGGACTAGCGGGAGGAAGTGGGGCCAACGTCCTGACTTTC
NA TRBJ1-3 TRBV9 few CASSNALASGNTIYF TGTGCCAGCAGTAACGCCTTGGCCTCTGGAAACACCATATATTTT
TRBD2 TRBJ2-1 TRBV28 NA CASSPSGSINEQFF TGTGCCAGCAGTCCTAGCGGGAGTATCAATGAGCAGTTCTTC
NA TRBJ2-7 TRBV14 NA CASSQMGGTSYEQYF TGTGCCAGCAGCCAGATGGGAGGGACATCCTACGAGCAGTACTTC
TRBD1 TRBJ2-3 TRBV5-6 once CASSNRQGWTDTQYF TGTGCCAGCAGCAACCGACAGGGGTGGACAGATACGCAGTATTTT
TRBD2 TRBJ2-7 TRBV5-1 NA CASSPLGLAGDEQYF TGCGCCAGCAGCCCCTTGGGACTAGCGGGAGATGAGCAGTACTTC
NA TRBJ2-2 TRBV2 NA CASRYEQGVAGELFF TGTGCCAGCAGATACGAACAGGGCGTCGCCGGGGAGCTGTTTTTT
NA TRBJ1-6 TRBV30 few CAWSRDNSPLHF TGTGCCTGGAGTAGAGATAATTCACCCCTCCACTTT
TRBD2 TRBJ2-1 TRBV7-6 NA CASSLAPPGTSGSWYNEQFF TGTGCCAGCAGCTTAGCGCCCCCCGGGACTAGCGGGAGTTGGTACAATGAGCAGTTCTTC
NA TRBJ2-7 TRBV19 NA CASSTAYRGSEQYF TGTGCCAGTAGTACCGCCTACCGGGGAAGCGAGCAGTACTTC
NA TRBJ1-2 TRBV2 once CASSEGGGWYGYTF TGTGCCAGCAGTGAAGGAGGGGGTTGGTATGGCTACACCTTC
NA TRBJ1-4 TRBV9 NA CASSPRRGGEKLFF TGTGCCAGCAGCCCCCGGAGGGGTGGTGAAAAACTGTTTTTT
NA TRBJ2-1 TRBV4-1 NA CASSQNSGGFFHNEQFF TGCGCCAGCAGCCAGAACTCAGGGGGGTTTTTCCACAATGAGCAGTTCTTC
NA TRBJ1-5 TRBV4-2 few CASSQGKGGDQPQHF TGTGCCAGCAGCCAAGGGAAGGGGGGGGATCAGCCCCAGCATTTT
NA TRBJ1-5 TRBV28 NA CASSPLSNQPQHF TGTGCCAGCAGTCCCCTTAGCAATCAGCCCCAGCATTTT
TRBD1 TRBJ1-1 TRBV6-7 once CASSPGTGILLNTEAFF TGTGCCAGCAGTCCCGGGACAGGGATCTTGCTGAACACTGAAGCTTTCTTT
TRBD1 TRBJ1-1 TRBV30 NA CAWSVRSGVRGPLKAFF TGTGCCTGGAGTGTAAGAAGTGGGGTCAGGGGGCCCCTTAAAGCTTTCTTT
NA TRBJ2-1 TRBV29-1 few CSGGRTTYNEQFF TGCAGCGGAGGGAGGACAACTTACAATGAGCAGTTCTTC
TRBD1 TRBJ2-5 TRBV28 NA CASSPRTGLVETQYF TGTGCCAGCAGCCCCCGGACAGGGTTAGTTGAGACCCAGTACTTC
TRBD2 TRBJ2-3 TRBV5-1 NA CASCPGLAGANTDTQYF TGCGCCAGCTGCCCGGGGCTAGCGGGAGCAAACACAGATACGCAGTATTTT
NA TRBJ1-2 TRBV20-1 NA CSASSVGEGGYGYTF TGCAGTGCTAGTTCGGTGGGAGAAGGAGGCTATGGCTACACCTTC
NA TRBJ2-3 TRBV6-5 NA CASRLTGTSTDTQYF TGTGCCAGCAGGTTAACGGGGACTTCTACAGATACGCAGTATTTT
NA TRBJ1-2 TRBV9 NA CASSSLTYYGYTF TGTGCCAGCAGCTCACTAACTTACTATGGCTACACCTTC
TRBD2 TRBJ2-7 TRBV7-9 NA CASSRSGGRDYEQYF TGTGCCAGCAGCCGGAGTGGCGGGAGGGACTACGAGCAGTACTTC
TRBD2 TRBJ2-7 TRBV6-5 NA CAISPGLAPYEQYF TGTGCCATTTCTCCGGGACTAGCGCCCTACGAGCAGTACTTC
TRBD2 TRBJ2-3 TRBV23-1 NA CASSHTGTRETDTQYF TGCGCCAGCAGTCATACCGGGACTAGGGAGACAGATACGCAGTATTTT
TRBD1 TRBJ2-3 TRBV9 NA CASSAQTGFTDTQYF TGTGCCAGCAGCGCTCAGACAGGGTTTACAGATACGCAGTATTTT
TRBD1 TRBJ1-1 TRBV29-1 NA CSVVGQGARTEAFF TGCAGCGTTGTCGGACAGGGGGCTAGAACTGAAGCTTTCTTT
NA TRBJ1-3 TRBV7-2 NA CASSLKGGHPSGNTIYF TGTGCCAGCAGCTTAAAAGGCGGACACCCCTCTGGAAACACCATATATTTT
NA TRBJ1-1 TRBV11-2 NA CASSLEYGGRTEAFF TGTGCCAGCAGCTTAGAATACGGGGGAAGGACTGAAGCTTTCTTT
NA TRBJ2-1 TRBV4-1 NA CASSQAVTFGSYNEQFF TGCGCCAGCAGCCAAGCCGTGACTTTCGGCTCCTACAATGAGCAGTTCTTC
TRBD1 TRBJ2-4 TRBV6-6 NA CASIDRAGNIQYF TGTGCCAGCATCGACAGGGCAGGGAACATTCAGTACTTC
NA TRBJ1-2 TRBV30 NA CAWSLYALQGQDGYTF TGTGCCTGGAGCCTGTACGCCCTTCAGGGACAAGATGGCTACACCTTC
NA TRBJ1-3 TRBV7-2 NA CASSLVAGNTIYF TGTGCCAGCAGCTTAGTAGCAGGAAACACCATATATTTT
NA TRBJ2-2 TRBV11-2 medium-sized CASSLGRDIGELFF TGTGCCAGCAGCTTAGGTCGGGATATCGGGGAGCTGTTTTTT
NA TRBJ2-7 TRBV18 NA CASSPLQASDEQYF TGTGCCAGCTCACCACTACAGGCGTCGGACGAGCAGTACTTC